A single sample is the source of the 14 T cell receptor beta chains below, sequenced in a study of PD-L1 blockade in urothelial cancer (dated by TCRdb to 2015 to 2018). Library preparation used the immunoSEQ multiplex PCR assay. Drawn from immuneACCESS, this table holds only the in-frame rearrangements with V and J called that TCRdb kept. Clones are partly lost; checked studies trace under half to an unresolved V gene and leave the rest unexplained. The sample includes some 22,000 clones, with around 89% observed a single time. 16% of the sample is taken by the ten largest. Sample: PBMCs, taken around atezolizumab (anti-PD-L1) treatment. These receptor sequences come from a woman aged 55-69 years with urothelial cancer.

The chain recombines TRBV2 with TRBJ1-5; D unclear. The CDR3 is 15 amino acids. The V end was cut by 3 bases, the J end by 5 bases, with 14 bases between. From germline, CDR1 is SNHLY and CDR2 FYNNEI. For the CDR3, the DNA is TGTGCCAGCAGTGAGGAATTTATCGGGGATCAGCCCCAGCATTTT. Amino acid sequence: CASSEEFIGDQPQHF.

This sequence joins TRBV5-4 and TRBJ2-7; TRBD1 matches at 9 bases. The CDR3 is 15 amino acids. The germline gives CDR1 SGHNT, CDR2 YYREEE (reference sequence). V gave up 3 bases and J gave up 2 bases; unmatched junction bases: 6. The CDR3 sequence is CASSSPGQGTYEQYF. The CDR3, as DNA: TGTGCCAGCAGCTCCCCGGGACAGGGAACCTACGAGCAGTACTTC.

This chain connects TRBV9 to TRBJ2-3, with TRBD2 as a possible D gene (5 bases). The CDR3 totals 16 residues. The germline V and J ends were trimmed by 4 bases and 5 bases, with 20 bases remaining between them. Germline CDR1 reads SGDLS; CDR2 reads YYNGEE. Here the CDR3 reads CASSPRTGEGLDTQYF. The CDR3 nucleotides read TGTGCCAGCAGCCCTCGGACTGGAGAAGGCCTAGATACGCAGTATTTT.

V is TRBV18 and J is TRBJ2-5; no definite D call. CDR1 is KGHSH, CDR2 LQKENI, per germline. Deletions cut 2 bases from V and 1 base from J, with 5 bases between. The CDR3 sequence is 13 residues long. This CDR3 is CASSPAVQETQYF. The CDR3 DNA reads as TGTGCCAGCTCACCAGCGGTCCAAGAGACCCAGTACTTC.

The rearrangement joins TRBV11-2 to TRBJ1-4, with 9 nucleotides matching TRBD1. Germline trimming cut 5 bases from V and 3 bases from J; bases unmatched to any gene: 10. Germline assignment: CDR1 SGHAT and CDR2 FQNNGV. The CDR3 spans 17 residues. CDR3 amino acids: CASSPDRGATSNEKLFF. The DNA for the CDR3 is TGTGCCAGCAGCCCAGACAGGGGGGCGACGTCTAATGAAAAACTGTTTTTT.

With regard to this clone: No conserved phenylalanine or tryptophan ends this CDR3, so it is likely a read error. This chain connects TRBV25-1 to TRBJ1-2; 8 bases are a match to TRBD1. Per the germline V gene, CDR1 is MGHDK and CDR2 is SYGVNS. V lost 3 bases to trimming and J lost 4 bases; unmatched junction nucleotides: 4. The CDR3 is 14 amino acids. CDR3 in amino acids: CASSDSRGLYGYTL. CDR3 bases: TGTGCCAGCAGTGATTCCAGGGGGCTCTATGGCTACACCCTC.

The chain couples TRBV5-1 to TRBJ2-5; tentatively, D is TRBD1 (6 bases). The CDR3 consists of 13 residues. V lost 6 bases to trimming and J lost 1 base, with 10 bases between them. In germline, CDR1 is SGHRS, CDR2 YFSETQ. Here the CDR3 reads CASNLGGQETQYF. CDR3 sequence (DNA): TGCGCCAGCAATCTAGGGGGCCAAGAGACCCAGTACTTC.

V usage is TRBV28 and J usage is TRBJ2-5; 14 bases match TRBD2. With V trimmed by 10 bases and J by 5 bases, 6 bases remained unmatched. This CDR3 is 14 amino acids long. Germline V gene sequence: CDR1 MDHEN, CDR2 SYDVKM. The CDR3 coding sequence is TGTGCCATTGGGACTAGCGGGAGATCGGAGACCCAGTACTTC. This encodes CAIGTSGRSETQYF.

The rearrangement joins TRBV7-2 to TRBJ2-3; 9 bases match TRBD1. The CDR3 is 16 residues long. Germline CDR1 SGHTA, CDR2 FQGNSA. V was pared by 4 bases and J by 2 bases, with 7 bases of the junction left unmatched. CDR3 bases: TGTGCCAGCAGCTCTGGGACAGGGATAGTCACAGATACGCAGTATTTT. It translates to CASSSGTGIVTDTQYF.

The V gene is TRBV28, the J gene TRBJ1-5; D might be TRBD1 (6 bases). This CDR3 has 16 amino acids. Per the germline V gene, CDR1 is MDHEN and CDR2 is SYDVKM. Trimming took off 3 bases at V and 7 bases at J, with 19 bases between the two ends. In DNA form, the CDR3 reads TGTGCCAGCAGTTTCCTGGAAACAGGGCGAGCCCAGCCCCAGCATTTT. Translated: CASSFLETGRAQPQHF.

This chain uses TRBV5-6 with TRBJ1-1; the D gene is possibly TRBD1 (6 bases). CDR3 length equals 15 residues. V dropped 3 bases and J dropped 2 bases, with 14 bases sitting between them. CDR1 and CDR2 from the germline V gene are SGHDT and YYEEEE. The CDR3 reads CASSSLGGANTEAFF. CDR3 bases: TGTGCCAGCAGCTCACTTGGGGGGGCAAACACTGAAGCTTTCTTT.

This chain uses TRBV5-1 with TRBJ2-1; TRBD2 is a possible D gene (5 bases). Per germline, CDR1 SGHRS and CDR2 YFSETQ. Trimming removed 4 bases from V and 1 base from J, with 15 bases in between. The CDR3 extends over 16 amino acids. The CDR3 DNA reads TGCGCCAGCAGCGACGCCCGGGGAGTGTCCTACAATGAGCAGTTCTTC. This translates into CASSDARGVSYNEQFF.

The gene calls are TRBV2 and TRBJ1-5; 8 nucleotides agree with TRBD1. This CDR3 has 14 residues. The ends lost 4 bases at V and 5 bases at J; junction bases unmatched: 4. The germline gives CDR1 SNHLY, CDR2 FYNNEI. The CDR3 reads CASSGTGLDQPQHF. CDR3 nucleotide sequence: TGTGCCAGCAGTGGGACAGGGTTAGATCAGCCCCAGCATTTT.

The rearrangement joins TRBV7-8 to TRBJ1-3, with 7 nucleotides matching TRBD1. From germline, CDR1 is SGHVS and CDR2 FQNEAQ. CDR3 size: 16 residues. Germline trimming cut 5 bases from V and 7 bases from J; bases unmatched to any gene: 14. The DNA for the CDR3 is TGTGCCAGCAGCATAAATCGACAGGGAGCGAGGAACACCATATATTTT. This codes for CASSINRQGARNTIYF. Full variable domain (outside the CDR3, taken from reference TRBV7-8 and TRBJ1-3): GAGVSQSPRYKVAKRGQDVALRCDPISGHVSLFWYQQALGQGPEFLTYFQNEAQLDKSGLPSDRFFAERPEGSVSTLKIQRTQQEDSAVYLCASSINRQGARNTIYFGEGSWLTVV.